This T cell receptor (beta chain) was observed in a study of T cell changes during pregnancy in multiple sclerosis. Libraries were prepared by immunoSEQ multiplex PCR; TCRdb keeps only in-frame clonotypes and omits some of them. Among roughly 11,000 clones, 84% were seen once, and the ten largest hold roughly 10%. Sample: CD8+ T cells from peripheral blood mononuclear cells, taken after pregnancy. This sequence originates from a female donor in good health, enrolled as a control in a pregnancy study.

CDR3 bases: TGTGCCTGGAGTCCCCGACAGGTAATGAACACTGAAGCTTTCTTT. Its translation is CAWSPRQVMNTEAFF. V and J are TRBV30 and TRBJ1-1; the D gene is possibly TRBD1 (6 bases). CDR1 is GTSNPN and CDR2 is SVGIG in the germline V gene (reference sequence). V was clipped by 2 bases and J by 0 bases, with 13 bases between them. The CDR3 loop spans 15 amino acids.